Each of the 16 T cell receptor beta chains below was sequenced from the same sample in a study of T-cell reconstitution after alpha-beta-depleted transplantation in children. As it was prepared, the TCRbeta library received unique molecular identifiers. TCRdb reprocessed the PCR reads via MiXCR and lists one record per CDR3 protein. The sample carries hundreds of thousands of distinct CDR3 sequences, around 14% recorded once. Here the sequenced sample was PBMCs, taken before TCRalphabeta/CD19-depleted stem cell transplant. Every receptor here comes from a girl aged 2 to 10 with congenital amegakaryocytic thrombocytopenia, due to receive a stem cell transplant.

This clonotype was seen only a few times. The genes are TRBV5-1 and TRBJ2-3, with TRBD1 identical over 7 bases. The CDR3 has 15 amino acids. Losses at the gene ends were 4 bases for V and 0 bases for J; bases not matched to a gene: 5. Germline assignment: CDR1 SGHRS and CDR2 YFSETQ. CDR3 coding DNA: TGCGCCAGCAGCGAAGGGGGCTGGAGCACAGATACGCAGTATTTT. Its translation is CASSEGGWSTDTQYF.

This clonotype has at least ten counts. The genes are TRBV10-2 and TRBJ2-1; 9 bases agree with TRBD2. Germline assignment: CDR1 WSHSY and CDR2 SAAADI. There are 14 residues in the CDR3. The V and J ends lost 2 bases and 10 bases, in that order; junction bases with no gene match: 6. The CDR3 DNA sequence: TGCGCCAGCAGTGAGACGGGAGCGGGAGGCGAGCAGTTCTTC. It encodes CASSETGAGGEQFF.

This clonotype was seen ten or more times. V and J are TRBV20-1 and TRBJ2-7; 7 bases align to TRBD1. V shed 5 bases and J 7 bases; nucleotides not matched to a gene: 5. Germline CDR1 DFQATT, CDR2 SNEGSKA (reference sequence). This CDR3 has 11 amino acids. The CDR3: CSADRAREQYF. The CDR3 nucleotides are TGCAGTGCTGACAGGGCGCGGGAGCAGTACTTC.

The sample holds many counts of this clonotype. V gene TRBV5-1 combines with J gene TRBJ2-5; D gene uncertain. Per germline, CDR1 SGHRS and CDR2 YFSETQ. Trimming removed 0 bases from V and 5 bases from J, with 8 bases in between. The length of the CDR3 is 13 residues. The CDR3 here is CASSLGPSETQYF. In DNA form, the CDR3 reads TGCGCCAGCAGCTTGGGCCCTTCGGAGACCCAGTACTTC.

This clonotype was seen repeatedly, ten times or more. V and J are TRBV4-2 and TRBJ2-1; 10 bases align to TRBD2. V dropped 0 bases and J dropped 5; count of bases not matched to a gene: 7. Germline values: CDR1 LGHNA, CDR2 YNFKEQ. CDR3 length: 17 amino acids. The CDR3 protein is CASSQEKTSGQHNEQFF. CDR3 bases: TGTGCCAGCAGCCAAGAGAAGACTAGCGGGCAACACAATGAGCAGTTCTTC.

The rearrangement links TRBV28 to TRBJ1-5; D is unclear. With 5 bases removed from V and 5 bases from J, the gap between germline ends came to 13 bases. Germline-derived CDR1 and CDR2 are MDHEN and SYDVKM. The CDR3 consists of 14 residues. This CDR3 is CASSPLTRDQPQHF. The CDR3 region has the DNA TGTGCCAGCAGTCCGCTGACTAGGGATCAGCCCCAGCATTTT. The entire variable domain, with the rest obtained from reference TRBV28 and TRBJ1-5, is as follows: DVKVTQSSRYLVKRTGEKVFLECVQDMDHENMFWYRQDPGLGLRLIYFSYDVKMKEKGDIPEGYSVSREKKERFSLILESASTNQTSMYLCASSPLTRDQPQHFGDGTRLSIL.

This clonotype was seen more than once but under ten times. The rearrangement links TRBV15 to TRBJ2-2; no clear D gene. Germline V CDR1 and CDR2: LNHNV, YYDKDF (reference sequence). The CDR3 has 13 amino acids. V lost 0 bases to trimming and J lost 13 bases, with 12 bases between them. The CDR3 DNA is TGTGCCACCAGCAGAGATCATACGGAAGGGCTGTTTTTT. Protein sequence: CATSRDHTEGLFF. Looking up the rest from reference TRBV15 and TRBJ2-2 gives the full variable domain: DAMVIQNPRYQVTQFGKPVTLSCSQTLNHNVMYWYQQKSSQAPKLLFHYYDKDFNNEADTPDNFQSRRPNTSFCFLDIRSPGLGDTAMYLCATSRDHTEGLFFGEGSRLTVL.

This clonotype was picked up many times. The gene calls are TRBV14 and TRBJ2-7; a weak D match, TRBD2 (5 bases). V was shortened by 2 bases and J by 1 base, with 12 bases between the two germline ends. There are 15 residues in the CDR3. The germline V gene encodes CDR1 SGHDN and CDR2 FVKESK. CDR3 in amino acids: CASSQFGGHSYEQYF. Here the CDR3 DNA reads TGTGCCAGCAGCCAATTTGGCGGGCATTCCTACGAGCAGTACTTC.

This clonotype came up a few times. The chain couples TRBV5-6 to TRBJ2-1; a possible D gene is TRBD2 (5 bases). Germline assignment: CDR1 SGHDT and CDR2 YYEEEE. The ends were cut back, 4 bases at V and 6 bases at J, with 14 bases in the middle. The CDR3 is 14 residues long. In DNA, the CDR3 is TGTGCCAGCAGCCAAATAGGCCGGGGCAATGAGCAGTTCTTC. It yields the protein CASSQIGRGNEQFF.

This clonotype was picked up many times. The rearrangement uses TRBV4-1 and TRBJ2-2; the D is unclear. The CDR3 has 15 amino acids. V was shortened by 0 bases and J by 2 bases, with 7 bases between the two germline ends. CDR1 and CDR2 from the germline V gene are MGHRA and YSYEKL. The CDR3 DNA reads TGCGCCAGCAGCCAAGACAGGATAAACACCGGGGAGCTGTTTTTT. Translating gives CASSQDRINTGELFF.

This clonotype came up many times. The rearrangement links TRBV12-3 or TRBV12-4 to TRBJ1-5, with D perhaps matching TRBD1 (5 bases). Trimming pared 6 bases from V and 6 bases from J, leaving 12 bases between. The CDR3 has 13 amino acids. The CDR3 here is CASRGVGGQPQHF. CDR3 DNA sequence: TGTGCCAGCAGGGGCGTCGGGGGTCAGCCCCAGCATTTT.

This clonotype has more than one count but fewer than ten. The rearrangement joins TRBV13 to TRBJ2-1; 11 bases are a match to TRBD2. J was trimmed by 7 bases and V by 7 bases; bases with no gene match: 6. The CDR3 is 14 residues long. Germline V gives CDR1 PRHDT, CDR2 FYEKMQ (reference sequence). CDR3 loop: CASKLAGVGNEQFF. The CDR3 DNA reads as TGTGCCAGCAAACTAGCGGGAGTGGGTAATGAGCAGTTCTTC.

This clonotype was detected a few times. The V and J genes are TRBV3-1 and TRBJ2-2; D is unresolved. CDR3 length equals 13 residues. Germline CDR1 LGHDT, CDR2 YNNKEL (reference sequence). Deletions cut 1 base from V and 8 bases from J, with 8 bases between. The CDR3 nucleotides read TGTGCCAGCAGCCAAGTATCTCGTGGGGAGCTGTTTTTT. Translated, it gives CASSQVSRGELFF.

This clonotype was seen at least ten times. The V call is TRBV12-3 or TRBV12-4, the J call TRBJ1-1; 9 positions agree with TRBD1. This CDR3 has 16 residues. With V trimmed by 6 bases and J by 5 bases, 13 bases remained unmatched. For the CDR3, the DNA is TGTGCCAGCAGGCCGGGACAGGGCTACTCAGGTACTGAAGCTTTCTTT. Residues: CASRPGQGYSGTEAFF.

V usage is TRBV7-6 and J usage is TRBJ2-7; D call uncertain. Germline values: CDR1 SGHVS, CDR2 FNYEAQ. Between the trimmed V and J ends, which lost 5 bases and 5 bases, there was a span of 10 bases. The length of the CDR3 is 12 residues. CDR3 amino acids: CASSPLDDEQYF. CDR3 sequence (DNA): TGTGCCAGCAGCCCGCTGGACGACGAGCAGTACTTC.

This chain links TRBV5-1 with TRBJ1-1; D unresolved. V lost 2 bases to trimming and J lost 0 bases, with 11 bases between them. This CDR3 spans 15 amino acids. Germline values: CDR1 SGHRS, CDR2 YFSETQ. CDR3 loop: CASSFDPTMNTEAFF. The CDR3 DNA sequence: TGCGCCAGCAGCTTTGACCCCACGATGAACACTGAAGCTTTCTTT.